This T cell receptor beta chain emerged from a study of T cell repertoires in ileal Crohn's disease. Study context: At surgery, 30% to 40% of patients smoked, with median disease duration approximately 8 years. Findings and caveats of the study: Compared with CD4 T cells, sorted CD8 cells carried more expanded clones.

The CDR3 consists of 13 residues. V was pared by 6 bases and J by 2 bases, with 11 bases between. In germline, CDR1 is ENHRY, CDR2 SYGVKD. Profiling relied on immunoSEQ multiplex PCR, and the TCRdb table lists in-frame clones only, not all of them. The table has approximately 15,000 clones, 80% seen once; the top ten hold 4.2%. Worth noting for this clone: What it binds is unknown.

Source material: ileal tissue. This chain uses TRBV10-3 with TRBJ2-7; no clear D gene. This clonotype originated in an adult with Crohn's disease. CDR3 region: CAISLNPAYEQYF. The DNA of the CDR3 is TGTGCCATCAGCCTAAATCCCGCCTACGAGCAGTACTTC.